Sequencing of this T cell receptor beta chain was carried out in a study of T cell clones after liver transplantation. Across the whole study: Third-party-reactive TCRbeta sequences from pre-transplant mixed lymphocyte reactions served as antigen-independent comparators. Until 12-24 months post-transplant, subjects got standard immunosuppression and no induction.

The CDR3 is made up of 13 amino acids. V dropped 5 bases and J dropped 4 bases, with 11 bases sitting between them. Germline V gene lookup returns CDR1 SEHNR and CDR2 FQNEAQ (reference sequence). Using immunoSEQ multiplex PCR, the repertoire was profiled, and TCRdb retains in-frame clones only, with some absent. The sample contains about 72,000 clones, around nine tenths of which appear only once. The material was CD4+ T cells from blood, obtained before liver transplant. The rearrangement uses TRBV7-9 and TRBJ1-2; the D is unclear. The clonotype originates from a human donor who received a liver transplant. The CDR3 region has the DNA TGTGCCAGCAGCCCCCGGGAGTCCTATGGCTACACCTTC. Translating it yields CASSPRESYGYTF.